The rows below give T cell receptor beta chains drawn from one sample of a study of T and B cells in COVID-19 patients. One entry per CDR3 protein results from TCRdb running MiXCR on the multiplex PCR reads. The data show under 20,000 distinct CDR3 sequences, under 35% seen once. Sequencing used blood. The receptor source for this set is a human donor who had recovered from COVID-19. The CDR3 runs from the conserved cysteine through the conserved F or W. A D gene is named only where the DNA matches it firmly.

v_call: TRBV18; d_call: NA; cdr3_length: 14; j_call: TRBJ2-7; cdr3_aa: CASSPLGRDWEQYF
v_call: TRBV24-1; d_call: TRBD2; cdr3_length: 20; j_call: TRBJ2-3; cdr3_aa: CATSDSSLAGGLRGTDTQYF
v_call: TRBV12-3/TRBV12-4; d_call: NA; cdr3_length: 13; j_call: TRBJ1-6; cdr3_aa: CASSLAPSSPLHF
v_call: TRBV19; d_call: TRBD1; cdr3_length: 16; j_call: TRBJ2-5; cdr3_aa: CASSKMGQGRKETQYF
v_call: TRBV18; d_call: TRBD2; cdr3_length: 17; j_call: TRBJ2-3; cdr3_aa: CASSPPWLAEITDTQYF
v_call: TRBV5-6; d_call: NA; cdr3_length: 17; j_call: TRBJ1-5; cdr3_aa: CASSWGWSRGSNQPQHF
v_call: TRBV6-2/TRBV6-3; d_call: NA; cdr3_length: 15; j_call: TRBJ2-5; cdr3_aa: CASSYTRLARETQYF
v_call: TRBV19; d_call: NA; cdr3_length: 14; j_call: TRBJ2-2; cdr3_aa: CASTRDPNTGELFF
v_call: TRBV6-4; d_call: NA; cdr3_length: 11; j_call: TRBJ2-3; cdr3_aa: CASSVGDTQYF
v_call: TRBV5-4; d_call: TRBD1; cdr3_length: 15; j_call: TRBJ2-5; cdr3_aa: CASSLTGGRGETQYF
v_call: TRBV5-1; d_call: NA; cdr3_length: 17; j_call: TRBJ2-7; cdr3_aa: CASSTGQILRSNYEQYF
v_call: TRBV30; d_call: NA; cdr3_length: 13; j_call: TRBJ1-1; cdr3_aa: CAWRRGQVAEAFF
v_call: TRBV4-3; d_call: NA; cdr3_length: 16; j_call: TRBJ2-6; cdr3_aa: CASSQESLTGANVLTF
v_call: TRBV11-1; d_call: NA; cdr3_length: 15; j_call: TRBJ1-1; cdr3_aa: CASSLYPTENTEAFF